Below, one T cell receptor (beta chain) is given with its context. No antigen is known for it. Measured with immunoSEQ multiplex PCR; TCRdb has only the in-frame clones, and not every one. The table records some 40,000 clones, approximately 90% of them present only once. Trimming shortened V by 0 bases and J by 1 base, and 7 bases separated the two germline ends. Germline-derived CDR1 and CDR2 are SGDLS and YYNGEE. The length of the CDR3 is 14 residues. These data are taken from a study of OX40 agonist ivuxolimab in advanced cancers. Overall study: The study enrolled dose-escalation patients with hepatocellular carcinoma, melanoma, renal cell or head and neck cancer. Three partial responders included one hepatocellular carcinoma patient and two cutaneous melanoma patients. Cohort: around 83% men, mean age 60, aged roughly 23 to 90.

Study outcomes and limitations: Among the lowest peripheral clonal expansion occurred in 0.1-3.0 mg/kg partial responders.

Specimen: CD4+ or CD8+ T cells sorted from blood, collected in a trial of the OX40 agonist ivuxolimab. The J gene is TRBJ1-1, the V gene TRBV9; no definite D call. This TCR was recovered from an adult with an advanced solid tumor such as melanoma, head and neck, liver or kidney cancer. The CDR3 reads CASSVGMGNTEAFF. The CDR3 DNA reads TGTGCCAGCAGCGTAGGAATGGGGAACACTGAAGCTTTCTTT.